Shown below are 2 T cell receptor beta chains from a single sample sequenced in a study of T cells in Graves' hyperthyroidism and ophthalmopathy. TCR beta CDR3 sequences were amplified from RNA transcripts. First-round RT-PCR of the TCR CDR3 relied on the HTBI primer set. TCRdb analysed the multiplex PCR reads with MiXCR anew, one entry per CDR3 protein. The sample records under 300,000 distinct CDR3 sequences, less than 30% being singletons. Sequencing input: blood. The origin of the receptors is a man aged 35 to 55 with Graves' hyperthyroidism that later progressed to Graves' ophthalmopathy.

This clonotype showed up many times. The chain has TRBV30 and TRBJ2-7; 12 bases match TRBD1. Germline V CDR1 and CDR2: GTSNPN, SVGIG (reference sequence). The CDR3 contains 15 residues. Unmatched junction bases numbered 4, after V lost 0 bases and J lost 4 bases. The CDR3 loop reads CAWSVRDRGRYEQYF. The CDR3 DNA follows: TGTGCCTGGAGTGTTCGGGACAGGGGGCGATACGAGCAGTACTTC.

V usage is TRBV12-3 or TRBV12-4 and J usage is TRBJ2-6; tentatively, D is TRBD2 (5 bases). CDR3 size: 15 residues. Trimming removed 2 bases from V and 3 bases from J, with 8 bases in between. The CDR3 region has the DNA TGTGCCAGCAGTTTACCCCGGGGTGGGGCCAACGTCCTGACTTTC. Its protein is CASSLPRGGANVLTF.